A single sample is the source of the 5 T cell receptor beta chains below, sequenced in a study of vaccination effects on CD4 cells after COVID-19. These TCRs' antigens remain unknown. TCRdb's copy holds only in-frame clones and misses some; the assay was immunoSEQ multiplex PCR. The sample lists 73,000 or so clones, more than 60% seen once, with about 11% in the top ten. Using viral peptide pools, the ViraFEST assay grew out antigen-specific CD4+ T cells prior to sequencing. Researchers isolated CD4+ T cells once approximately ten days of culture had elapsed. Neither prior SARS-CoV-2 infection nor positive nucleocapsid antibodies were present in the vaccine recipients. This specimen consisted of CD4+ T cells from PBMCs cultured with SARS-CoV-2 spike peptides, obtained before COVID-19 vaccination. The receptors come from a human donor who received a COVID-19 vaccine.

This rearrangement joins TRBV10-1 to TRBJ1-4; 7 bases match TRBD1. The length of the CDR3 is 15 residues. Trimming cost V 3 bases and J 5 bases; bases outside gene matches: 6. Germline V gene sequence: CDR1 WNHNN, CDR2 SYGVQD (reference sequence). The CDR3, as DNA: TGCGCCAGCAGTGAAGATGGGACAGAGAATGAAAAACTGTTTTTT. Amino acids: CASSEDGTENEKLFF.

The rearrangement links TRBV3-1 (or the pseudogene TRBV3-2) to TRBJ2-2, with TRBD1 as a possible D gene (6 bases). V gave up 4 bases and J gave up 6 bases, with 9 bases separating them. The CDR3 loop spans 13 amino acids. CDR1 is LGHDT, CDR2 YNNKEL, per germline (reference sequence). The CDR3 sequence: CASSPQGPGELFF. CDR3 nucleotides: TGTGCCAGCAGCCCTCAGGGGCCCGGGGAGCTGTTTTTT.

The genes are TRBV30 and TRBJ2-5; perhaps TRBD1 as D (6 bases). CDR1 is GTSNPN, CDR2 SVGIG, per germline (reference sequence). The germline V and J ends were trimmed by 1 base and 3 bases, with 15 bases remaining between them. The CDR3 has 15 amino acids. The chain's CDR3 is CAWSALDSDKETQYF. The CDR3 nucleotides read TGTGCCTGGAGTGCCCTGGACAGTGACAAAGAGACCCAGTACTTC.

This chain uses TRBV9 with TRBJ2-5; D is unresolved. Trimming shortened V by 3 bases and J by 0 bases, and 9 bases separated the two germline ends. In germline, CDR1 is SGDLS, CDR2 YYNGEE. CDR3 length: 14 residues. This CDR3 reads CASSGAPYQETQYF. The CDR3 nucleotides read TGTGCCAGCAGCGGAGCACCGTACCAAGAGACCCAGTACTTC.

This clone has only a few counts. V and J are TRBV19 and TRBJ1-6; TRBD1 matches at 7 bases. In germline, CDR1 is LNHDA, CDR2 SQIVND (reference sequence). V was clipped by 7 bases and J by 9 bases; unmatched bases: 9. The CDR3 has 14 residues. CDR3 protein: CASKTTNRGSPLHF. The CDR3 DNA follows: TGTGCCAGTAAAACAACTAACAGGGGTTCACCCCTCCACTTT.